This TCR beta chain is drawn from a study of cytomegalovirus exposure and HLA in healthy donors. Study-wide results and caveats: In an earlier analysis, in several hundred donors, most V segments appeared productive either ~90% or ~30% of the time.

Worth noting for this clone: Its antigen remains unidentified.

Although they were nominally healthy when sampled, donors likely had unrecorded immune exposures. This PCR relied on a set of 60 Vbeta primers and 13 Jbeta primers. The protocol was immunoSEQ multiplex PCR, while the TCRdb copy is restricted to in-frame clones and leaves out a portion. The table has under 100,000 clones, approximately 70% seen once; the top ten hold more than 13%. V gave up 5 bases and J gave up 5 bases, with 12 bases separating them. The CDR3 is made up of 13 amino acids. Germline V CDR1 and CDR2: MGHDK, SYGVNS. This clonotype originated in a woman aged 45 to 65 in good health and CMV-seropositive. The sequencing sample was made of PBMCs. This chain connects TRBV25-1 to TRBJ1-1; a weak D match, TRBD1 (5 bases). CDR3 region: CASSPSGRTEAFF. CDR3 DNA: TGTGCCAGCAGTCCATCAGGGCGAACTGAAGCTTTCTTT.